One and the same sample provided the 8 T cell receptor beta chains below, sequenced in a study of T cell responses to AZD1222 COVID-19 vaccine. TCRdb's table, derived via immunoSEQ multiplex PCR, lists solely in-frame clones and lacks some. The table has more than 90,000 clones, 80% to 90% seen once. The sample in question was peripheral blood, obtained 28 days after the second AZD1222 dose. The receptors were gathered from an adult who received the AZD1222 COVID-19 vaccine.

This chain links TRBV12-3 or TRBV12-4 with TRBJ2-7; a possible D gene is TRBD2 (6 bases). V was shortened by 5 bases and J by 5 bases, with 13 bases between the two germline ends. The CDR3 is made up of 13 amino acids. The CDR3 spells CASSPTSPHEQYF. The CDR3 DNA follows: TGTGCCAGCAGTCCTACTAGCCCTCACGAGCAGTACTTC.

This chain connects TRBV7-9 to TRBJ1-5; D remains ambiguous. CDR3 length equals 16 residues. Trimming shortened V by 2 bases and J by 0 bases, and 11 bases separated the two germline ends. Per germline, CDR1 SEHNR and CDR2 FQNEAQ (reference sequence). CDR3 sequence: CASSLSPGYSNQPQHF. The CDR3 region has the DNA TGTGCCAGCAGCTTAAGCCCCGGGTATAGCAATCAGCCCCAGCATTTT.

The V call is TRBV4-1, the J call TRBJ2-5; the D is unclear. The CDR3 runs to 13 residues. CDR1 MGHRA and CDR2 YSYEKL come from the germline V gene. The V end lost 2 bases, the J end lost 0 bases, and 4 bases lay between the germline ends. CDR3 region: CASSQMYQETQYF. For the CDR3, the DNA is TGCGCCAGCAGCCAAATGTACCAAGAGACCCAGTACTTC.

V is TRBV11-2 and J is TRBJ2-7; tentatively, D is TRBD2 (5 bases). This CDR3 spans 14 amino acids. In germline, CDR1 is SGHAT, CDR2 FQNNGV. Trimming pared 5 bases from V and 6 bases from J, leaving 17 bases between. CDR3: CASSPSLAEREQYF. CDR3 coding DNA: TGTGCCAGCAGCCCCTCCCTAGCCGAACGCGAGCAGTACTTC.

The rearrangement uses TRBV5-8 and TRBJ1-4, with D maybe TRBD1 (5 bases). The CDR3 sequence is 17 residues long. V lost 0 bases, J lost 2 bases, and 14 bases lay in between. Germline CDR1 and CDR2: SGHTS and YDEGEE. The CDR3, as DNA: TGTGCCAGCAGCTTGGGGGCAGGGAGGTCTACTAATGAAAAACTGTTTTTT. This codes for CASSLGAGRSTNEKLFF.

The chain recombines TRBV14 with TRBJ2-1; the D gene could be TRBD1 or TRBD2 (5 bases each). Germline V CDR1 and CDR2: SGHDN, FVKESK. The CDR3 is made up of 15 amino acids. The ends were cut back, 0 bases at V and 8 bases at J, with 14 bases in the middle. CDR3 nucleotides: TGTGCCAGCAGCCAAGACCGGGACCCCTCTCATGAGCAGTTCTTC. Its protein is CASSQDRDPSHEQFF. The variable domain in full, completed from reference TRBV14 and TRBJ2-1, reads EAGVTQFPSHSVIEKGQTVTLRCDPISGHDNLYWYRRVMGKEIKFLLHFVKESKQDESGMPNNRFLAERTGGTYSTLKVQPAELEDSGVYFCASSQDRDPSHEQFFGPGTRLTVL.

This clone appeared a few times. The genes are TRBV13 and TRBJ1-2; D is ambiguous. The CDR3 is 11 amino acids. CDR1 and CDR2 from the germline V gene are PRHDT and FYEKMQ (reference sequence). The V end lost 3 bases, the J end lost 6 bases, and 5 bases lay between the germline ends. In nucleotides, the CDR3 is TGTGCCAGCAGCTTGGACGATGGCTACACCTTC. Residues: CASSLDDGYTF.

The CDR3 loop is CASSFGVDNEQFF. DNA for the CDR3: TGTGCCAGCAGCTTCGGGGTGGACAATGAGCAGTTCTTC. This rearrangement joins TRBV3-1 (or the pseudogene TRBV3-2) to TRBJ2-1; possible D gene TRBD2, 5 bases. V was shortened by 5 bases and J by 5 bases, with 10 bases between the two germline ends. Germline V CDR1 and CDR2: LGHDT, YNNKEL (reference sequence). This CDR3 is built from 13 residues.